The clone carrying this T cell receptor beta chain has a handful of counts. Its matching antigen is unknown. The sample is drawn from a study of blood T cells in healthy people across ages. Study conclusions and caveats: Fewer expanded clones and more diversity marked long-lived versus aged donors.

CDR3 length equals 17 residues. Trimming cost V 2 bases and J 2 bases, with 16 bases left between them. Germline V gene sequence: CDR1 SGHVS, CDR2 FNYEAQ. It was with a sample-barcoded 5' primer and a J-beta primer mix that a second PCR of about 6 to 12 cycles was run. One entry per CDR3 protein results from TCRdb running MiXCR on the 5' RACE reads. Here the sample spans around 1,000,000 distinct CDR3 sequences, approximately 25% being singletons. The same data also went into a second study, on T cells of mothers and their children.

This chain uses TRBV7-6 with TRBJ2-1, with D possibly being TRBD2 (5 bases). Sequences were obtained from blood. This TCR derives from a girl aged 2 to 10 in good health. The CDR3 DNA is TGTGCCAGCAGCTTATATCAAGCGGAAGTTACCTACAATGAGCAGTTCTTC. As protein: CASSLYQAEVTYNEQFF.